The clone carrying this T cell receptor beta chain has just a few counts. The target antigen is unknown. This sample is part of a study of T cell repertoires in cytomegalovirus infection. As for the study in general: Public TCR beta signatures indicated both CMV infection and matching HLA type.

Study-level points and caveats: Clonotype analysis showed dominance of the ex vivo response by HLA-C-restricted CMV-specific TCR beta clonotypes. Cumulated frequencies of public TCR beta families served to identify carriers of CMV plus the relevant HLA.

TCRdb reanalysed the reads using MiXCR and keeps one entry per CDR3 protein. This table has fewer than 200,000 distinct CDR3 sequences, approximately 14% appearing once. CDR3 length: 12 amino acids. Trimming took 7 bases from V and 4 from J, leaving 13 bases between them. Germline CDR1 SQVTM, CDR2 ANQGSEA. The receptor comes from a human donor in good health (CMV status not recorded). Some clones in this sample may be carry-over from other donors' samples. Sample: PBMCs. The gene calls are TRBV29-1 and TRBJ1-1, with D tentatively TRBD1 (6 bases). In DNA form, the CDR3 reads TGCAGCGCGGGACACCCGGCCACTGAAGCTTTCTTT. It is translated as CSAGHPATEAFF.